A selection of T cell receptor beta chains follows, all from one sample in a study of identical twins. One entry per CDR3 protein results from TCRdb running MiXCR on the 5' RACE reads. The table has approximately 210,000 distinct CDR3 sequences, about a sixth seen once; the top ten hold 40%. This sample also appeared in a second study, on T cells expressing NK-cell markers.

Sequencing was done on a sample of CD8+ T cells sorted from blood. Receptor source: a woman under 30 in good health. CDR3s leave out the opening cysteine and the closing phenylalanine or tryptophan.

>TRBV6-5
ASSSVGEQF
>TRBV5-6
ASSAGQGVSYEQF
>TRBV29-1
SVEGVEATDTQY
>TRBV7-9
ASSPTLYEQY
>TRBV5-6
ASRLAGGYNEQF
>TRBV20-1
CARDEEVRDLTGELF
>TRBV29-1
SVEDRGGNDEQY
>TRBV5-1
ASSEGEVSTGELF
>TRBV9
ASSASLAGEEETQY
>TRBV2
ASTLGEEQY
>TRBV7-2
ASSIGHNSYEQY
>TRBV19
ASKQGGSSTDTQY
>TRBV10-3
AISEVGQGQETQY
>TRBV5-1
ASSLVRWGTEAF
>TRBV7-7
ASSSRELAGAYEQY
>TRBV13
ASSPVADYNEQF
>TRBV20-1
SVERTEAGSYEQY
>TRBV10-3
AISEAPNGQLHTGELF
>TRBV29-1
SGGPYNEQF
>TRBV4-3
ASSQDRNTGELF
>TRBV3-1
ASSQGAGARYNEQF
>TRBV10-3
AISESTETQY
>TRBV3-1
ASSPQARSETQY
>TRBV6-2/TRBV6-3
ASSPNQAADTQY